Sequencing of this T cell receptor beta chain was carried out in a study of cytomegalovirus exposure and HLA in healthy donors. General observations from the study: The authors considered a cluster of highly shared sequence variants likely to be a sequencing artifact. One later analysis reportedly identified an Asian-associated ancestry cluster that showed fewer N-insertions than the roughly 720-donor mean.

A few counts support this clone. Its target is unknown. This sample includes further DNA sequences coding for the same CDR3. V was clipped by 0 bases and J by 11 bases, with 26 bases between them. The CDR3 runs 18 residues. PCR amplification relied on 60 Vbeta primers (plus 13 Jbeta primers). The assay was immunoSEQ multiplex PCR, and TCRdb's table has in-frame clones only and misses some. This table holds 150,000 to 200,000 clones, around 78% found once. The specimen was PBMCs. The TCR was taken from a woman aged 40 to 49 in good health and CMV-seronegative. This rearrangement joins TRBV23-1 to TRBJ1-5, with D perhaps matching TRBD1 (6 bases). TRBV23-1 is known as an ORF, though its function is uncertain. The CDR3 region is CASSQSWGRPDLKMAQHF. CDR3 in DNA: TGCGCCAGCAGTCAATCATGGGGGCGGCCCGATTTAAAAATGGCCCAGCATTTT.